The rows below give T cell receptor beta chains drawn from one sample of a study of blood T cell repertoires in COVID-19. TCRdb keeps only in-frame clones here, not all; method: immunoSEQ multiplex PCR. The sample consists of fewer than 300,000 clones, over 75% of them appearing once. Input material: PBMCs or T cells enriched from blood (not recorded which). The receptor set was obtained from a woman in her 30s who had recovered from COVID-19. Both conserved end residues are part of each CDR3. Each record gives: CDR3 length, D gene, V gene, clone size, J gene, CDR3 DNA, CDR3 protein. D genes are given only for firm matches. Not every row has a clone size; where given, it reads once, few, many or a size class.

15	NA	TRBV6-2/TRBV6-3	NA	TRBJ1-5	TGTGCCAGCAGTTACTCAAGGGGAGGGAGTCAGCCCCAGCATTTT	CASSYSRGGSQPQHF
16	NA	TRBV4-2	NA	TRBJ2-2	TGTGCCAGCAGCCAAGAGATGGGGGGGAACACCGGGGAGCTGTTTTTT	CASSQEMGGNTGELFF
15	TRBD1	TRBV18	NA	TRBJ2-5	TGTGCCAGCTCACCACGAGAAGGGGGCAGAGAGACCCAGTACTTC	CASSPREGGRETQYF
17	TRBD2	TRBV5-1	few	TRBJ2-2	TGCGCCAGCAGCTTCACTGTAGCGGGACTTGACACCGGGGAGCTGTTTTTT	CASSFTVAGLDTGELFF
16	TRBD1	TRBV15	few	TRBJ2-3	TGTGCCACCAGCAGAGGACAGGGGGCGCCCACAGATACGCAGTATTTT	CATSRGQGAPTDTQYF
16	TRBD1	TRBV27	NA	TRBJ2-3	TGTGCCAGCAGTCCAAATCGACAGGGGTGGACAGATACGCAGTATTTT	CASSPNRQGWTDTQYF
14	NA	TRBV30	NA	TRBJ2-7	TGTGCCTGGAGTAGGTTAAGCGACTCCTACGAGCAGTACTTC	CAWSRLSDSYEQYF
13	NA	TRBV4-3	NA	TRBJ2-2	TGCGCCAGCAGCCAAGCTATGACCGGGGAGCTGTTTTTT	CASSQAMTGELFF
14	NA	TRBV28	NA	TRBJ2-2	TGTGCCAGCAGTCCGGGACTTAACACCGGGGAGCTGTTTTTT	CASSPGLNTGELFF
16	NA	TRBV29-1	NA	TRBJ1-1	TGCAGCGCTCGGCTCAGTCAGGGTGGGTTGAACACTGAAGCTTTCTTT	CSARLSQGGLNTEAFF
14	NA	TRBV14	NA	TRBJ2-1	TGTGCCAGCAGCCAAGATCCGGGGATGAGTGAGCAGTTCTTC	CASSQDPGMSEQFF
16	NA	TRBV7-9	once	TRBJ1-3	TGTGCCAGCAGCCCCCAAAACCGACAGGCCGGAAACACCATATATTTT	CASSPQNRQAGNTIYF
17	TRBD1	TRBV5-1	NA	TRBJ2-1	TGCGCCAGCAGCCCACCACCGGACAGGGGACTGACCACTGAGCAGTTCTTC	CASSPPPDRGLTTEQFF
14	NA	TRBV7-2	NA	TRBJ1-1	TGTGCCAGCAGCTACACGCAGGGATACACTGAAGCTTTCTTT	CASSYTQGYTEAFF
15	TRBD1	TRBV25-1	few	TRBJ2-1	TGTGCCAGCAGCCCCCGACAGGGGGCCTACAATGAGCAGTTCTTC	CASSPRQGAYNEQFF
16	TRBD2	TRBV9	NA	TRBJ2-1	TGTGCCAGCAGCGTCGTAGCGGGACGGAACTACAATGAGCAGTTCTTC	CASSVVAGRNYNEQFF